A selection of T cell receptor beta chains follows, all from one sample in a study of CD8 T cells in Susac syndrome. MiXCR, run by TCRdb on the immunoSEQ multiplex PCR reads, gives a single entry per CDR3 protein. Altogether more than 75,000 distinct CDR3 sequences are present, roughly 93% being singletons, with the ten largest covering 0.26%. The sample comprised CD8+ T cells from PBMCs. These TCRs come from a human donor in good health. Both conserved end residues are part of each CDR3. The D gene is left open where the match is weak. Expanded clones are given a class, and other clones once, few, many or no size at all.

-,TRBV20-1,-,TRBJ2-7,CSAVGGISYEQYF,TGCAGTGCCGTAGGGGGGATTTCCTACGAGCAGTACTTC
-,TRBV4-1,TRBD1,TRBJ2-7,CASSHGRGTYEQYF,TGCGCCAGCAGCCACGGCAGGGGGACCTACGAGCAGTACTTC
few,TRBV4-1,-,TRBJ1-2,CASSQDRSGSGYTF,TGCGCCAGCAGCCAAGATAGGTCAGGGTCTGGCTACACCTTC
-,TRBV3-1,TRBD1,TRBJ1-4,CASSHGGQAVELFF,TGTGCCAGCAGCCATGGAGGACAGGCCGTTGAACTATTTTTT
-,TRBV20-1,TRBD2,TRBJ2-1,CSAETSGGALNEQFF,TGCAGTGCTGAAACTAGCGGGGGGGCCTTAAATGAGCAGTTCTTC
-,TRBV14,-,TRBJ1-3,CASSQGPPYYSGNTIYF,TGTGCCAGCAGCCAAGGGCCTCCTTACTACTCTGGAAACACCATATATTTT
-,TRBV3-1,TRBD1,TRBJ1-2,CASSQGQWNYGYTF,TGTGCCAGCAGCCAGGGACAGTGGAACTATGGCTACACCTTC
-,TRBV25-1,-,TRBJ1-2,CASRGGGNPNYGYTF,TGTGCCAGCAGGGGAGGGGGAAACCCTAACTATGGCTACACCTTC
few,TRBV11-2,-,TRBJ2-1,CASSLMGGGTHDEQFF,TGTGCCAGCAGCTTAATGGGGGGCGGGACACACGATGAGCAGTTCTTC
-,TRBV27,-,TRBJ2-6,CASSLRVGSGANVLTF,TGTGCCAGCAGTTTAAGAGTGGGTTCTGGGGCCAACGTCCTGACTTTC
-,TRBV12-3/TRBV12-4,-,TRBJ2-5,CASSSRGGYQETQYF,TGTGCCAGCAGCTCCCGGGGTGGGTACCAAGAGACCCAGTACTTC
few,TRBV27,-,TRBJ2-1,CASSLEGSYNEQFF,TGTGCCAGCAGTTTAGAGGGCTCCTACAATGAGCAGTTCTTC
-,TRBV3-1,-,TRBJ2-6,CASSQVGVTNTGANVLIF,TGTGCCAGCAGCCAAGTGGGGGTAACTAACACTGGGGCCAACGTCCTGATTTTC
-,TRBV28,-,TRBJ2-3,CASSRLEVGDTQYF,TGTGCCAGCAGCAGGCTGGAAGTGGGAGATACGCAGTATTTT
once,TRBV4-1,TRBD1,TRBJ1-1,CASSQRDRSTEAFF,TGCGCCAGCAGCCAAAGGGACAGATCCACTGAAGCTTTCTTT
-,TRBV3-1,TRBD2,TRBJ2-3,CASSQALAGEGHTQYF,TGTGCCAGCAGCCAAGCACTAGCGGGAGAGGGTCACACGCAGTATTTT
-,TRBV24-1,TRBD1,TRBJ2-5,CATSDLQGYEETQYF,TGTGCCACCAGTGATCTACAGGGGTACGAAGAGACCCAGTACTTC
-,TRBV9,-,TRBJ2-5,CASSVGYTQETQYF,TGTGCCAGCAGCGTAGGGTACACCCAAGAGACCCAGTACTTC
-,TRBV20-1,-,TRBJ1-1,CSARQALGTEAFF,TGCAGCGCTAGGCAGGCTCTAGGTACTGAAGCTTTCTTT
-,TRBV9,-,TRBJ2-1,CASSVKLAKDEQFF,TGTGCCAGCAGCGTAAAGTTAGCGAAGGATGAGCAGTTCTTC
-,TRBV7-6,TRBD1,TRBJ1-1,CASSFPGGTVQTEAFF,TGTGCCAGCAGCTTTCCCGGCGGGACAGTACAAACTGAAGCTTTCTTT
once,TRBV28,-,TRBJ2-5,CASSLMGITETQYF,TGTGCCAGCAGTTTGATGGGAATAACAGAGACCCAGTACTTC
-,TRBV11-2,TRBD1,TRBJ1-2,CASSLDDRAVYGYTF,TGTGCCAGCAGCTTAGACGACAGGGCCGTCTATGGCTACACCTTC
-,TRBV6-4,TRBD2,TRBJ2-3,CASSSTSGGADTQYF,TGTGCCAGCAGCTCGACTAGCGGGGGGGCAGATACGCAGTATTTT
-,TRBV6-1,TRBD1,TRBJ1-2,CASSATGLVYGYTF,TGTGCCAGCAGTGCGACAGGGCTTGTCTATGGCTACACCTTC
-,TRBV4-3,-,TRBJ2-2,CASSPRSAAGELFF,TGCGCCAGCAGCCCCCGGTCCGCGGCAGGGGAGCTGTTTTTT
-,TRBV13,-,TRBJ1-1,CASSSRGMNTEAFF,TGTGCCAGCAGCTCGAGGGGTATGAACACTGAAGCTTTCTTT
-,TRBV9,-,TRBJ1-6,CASRGEERGYNSPLHF,TGTGCCAGCAGAGGAGAAGAGAGGGGCTATAATTCACCCCTCCACTTT
-,TRBV30,-,TRBJ2-2,CAWGADTGELFF,TGTGCCTGGGGGGCGGACACCGGGGAGCTGTTTTTT
-,TRBV14,-,TRBJ1-1,CASSQYYTEAFF,TGTGCCAGCAGCCAGTACTACACTGAAGCTTTCTTT
-,TRBV27,-,TRBJ2-5,CASSLYVRTQETQYF,TGTGCCAGCAGTTTATATGTTCGGACGCAAGAGACCCAGTACTTC
-,TRBV27,-,TRBJ1-2,CASSTAHDYGYTF,TGTGCCAGCAGTACGGCCCACGACTATGGCTACACCTTC
once,TRBV29-1,TRBD1,TRBJ1-1,CSVVGRGQGSRAFF,TGCAGCGTTGTAGGTCGGGGACAGGGGTCTCGGGCTTTCTTT